This T cell receptor beta chain is drawn from a study of blood T cell repertoires in COVID-19. Study information: Samples of COVID-19 (acute and convalescent) were obtained from the United States, Italy and Spain. Sample material is recorded as cDNA or gDNA derived from T cells, B-cell-depleted T cells, or PBMCs.

Germline V lookup: CDR1 SGHRS, CDR2 YFSETQ. The germline V and J ends were trimmed by 4 bases and 2 bases, with 17 bases remaining between them. The CDR3 runs 16 residues. In the original processing: Amplifying reference gene primers gave estimates of nucleated cell counts. Using immunoSEQ multiplex PCR, the repertoire was profiled, and TCRdb retains in-frame clones only, with some absent. From that table come the V and J calls and clone size; the DNA was used to work out D and trimming. The data show about 120,000 clones, around 80% seen once. What was sequenced was peripheral blood. The clonotype was recovered from a man in his 70s with acute or convalescent COVID-19. This rearrangement joins TRBV5-1 to TRBJ2-3, with D unclear. CDR3 amino acids: CASSPPLPPPTDTQYF. The CDR3 DNA reads TGCGCCAGCAGCCCACCTCTACCCCCTCCCACAGATACGCAGTATTTT.